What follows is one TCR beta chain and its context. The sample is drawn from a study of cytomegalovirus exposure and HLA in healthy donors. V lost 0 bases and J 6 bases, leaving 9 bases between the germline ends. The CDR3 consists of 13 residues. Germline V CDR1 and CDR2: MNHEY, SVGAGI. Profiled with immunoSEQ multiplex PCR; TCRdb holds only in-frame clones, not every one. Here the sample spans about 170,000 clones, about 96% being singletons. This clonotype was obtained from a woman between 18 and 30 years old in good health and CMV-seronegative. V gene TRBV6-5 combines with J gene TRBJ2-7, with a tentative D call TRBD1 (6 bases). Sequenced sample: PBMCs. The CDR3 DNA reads TGTGCCAGCAGTTACTCAAGAGGGGGCGAGCAGTACTTC. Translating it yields CASSYSRGGEQYF.